The 20 T cell receptor beta chains below come from one sample, sequenced in a study of regulatory T cells in long-lasting Graves disease (dated by TCRdb to about 2021). In the paper's terms, the time point label means: newly diagnosed GD, antithyroid drugs for less than 3 months. RNA was extracted from PBMCs in TRIzol for both TCR sequencing and RNA sequencing. Library generation was performed with multiplex PCR. Data came from an Illumina HiSeq 4000. To build TCR beta libraries, CDR3 regions were amplified by Arm-PCR using iRepertoire HTBI primers. In TCRdb, the public reads were trimmed at Q25 with fastp and aligned with MiXCR, with productive beta chains retained. Each entry merges the rows of one CDR3 protein and shows their most common DNA and genes. The sample contains around 400,000 distinct CDR3 sequences, 15% to 18% of them found a single time. The ten biggest clones cover 20% to 25% of the sample.

The starting material was peripheral blood mononuclear cells (PBMCs), obtained at new diagnosis, from a patient treated with antithyroid drugs. These receptors all stem from a female donor with Graves disease.

This clonotype occurred a few times. The chain is built from TRBV19 and TRBJ2-5; 8 nucleotides align to TRBD1. This CDR3 is built from 13 residues. Trimming removed 3 bases from V and 4 bases from J; junction bases left unmatched: 1. Germline lookup yields CDR1 LNHDA and CDR2 SQIVND (reference sequence). DNA of the CDR3: TGTGCCAGTAGTATCAGGGGGCGAGAGACCCAGTACTTC. Translated, it gives CASSIRGRETQYF.

This clonotype has ten or more counts. This rearrangement joins TRBV11-2 to TRBJ2-3, with D possibly being TRBD1 or TRBD2 (6 bases each). Between the trimmed V and J ends, which lost 5 bases and 0 bases, there was a span of 12 bases. The CDR3 covers 15 residues. Germline CDR1 is SGHAT and CDR2 is FQNNGV. As DNA, the CDR3 is TGTGCCAGCAGCCGAACGGGGGCCAGCACAGATACGCAGTATTTT. This sequence encodes CASSRTGASTDTQYF.

The chain is built from TRBV4-3 and TRBJ1-2, with unresolved D. The CDR3 runs to 15 residues. CDR1 is LGHNA, CDR2 YSLEER, per germline. V was cut by 0 bases and J by 0 bases, with 8 bases left in between. CDR3 sequence reads: CASSQELATNYGYTF. The CDR3, as DNA: TGCGCCAGCAGCCAAGAGCTCGCCACTAACTATGGCTACACCTTC.

This clonotype was recorded a few times. The V gene is TRBV24-1, the J gene TRBJ1-2; 9 nucleotides match TRBD1. V dropped 8 bases and J dropped 2; count of bases not matched to a gene: 5. The CDR3 is 14 residues long. Germline CDR1 is KGHDR and CDR2 is SFDVKD. CDR3 DNA: TGTGCCACCAACGGAGGACAGGGGAACTATGGCTACACCTTC. Translating gives CATNGGQGNYGYTF.

This clonotype was counted many times. V usage is TRBV12-3 or TRBV12-4 and J usage is TRBJ1-2, with D possibly matching TRBD1 (6 bases). V was pared by 2 bases and J by 5 bases, with 15 bases between. This CDR3 comprises 15 residues. CDR3 in DNA: TGTGCCAGCAGTTTACCAGGGGCCCCCATATATGGCTACACCTTC. This sequence encodes CASSLPGAPIYGYTF.

In this sample, this clonotype turned up many times. The chain recombines TRBV6-5 with TRBJ1-2; a weak D match, TRBD1 (6 bases). Per germline, CDR1 MNHEY and CDR2 SVGAGI. The CDR3 contains 16 residues. Trimming took 0 bases from V and 4 from J, leaving 15 bases between them. CDR3 DNA: TGTGCCAGCAGTTACTCCGGGGGGCCGGGCCTCTATGGCTACACCTTC. It yields the protein CASSYSGGPGLYGYTF.

V is TRBV3-1 and J is TRBJ2-1, with 11 bases fitting TRBD1. CDR1 and CDR2 from the germline V gene are LGHDT and YNNKEL (reference sequence). The J segment lost 7 bases and the V segment lost 8 bases, leaving 10 bases of the junction unmatched. The CDR3 runs to 15 residues. CDR3 nucleotide sequence: TGTGCCAGCTCACCAACCGGGACAGGGGGAAATGAGCAGTTCTTC. Translation: CASSPTGTGGNEQFF.

Regarding this clonotype: A single base separates this from a much larger clone, so it may be a read error. CDR3 protein: CASSDLDSGGAFF. The CDR3 DNA is TGTGCCAGCAGTGATTTAGACTCTGGTGGGGCTTTCTTT. The chain couples TRBV27 to TRBJ1-1; D unresolved. In germline, CDR1 is MNHEY, CDR2 SMNVEV (reference sequence). CDR3 size: 13 residues. The V and J ends lost 5 bases and 11 bases respectively, with 18 bases between them.

This rearrangement joins TRBV28 to TRBJ1-2, with D possibly being TRBD1 (5 bases). V was clipped by 4 bases and J by 7 bases, with 16 bases between them. Per the germline V gene, CDR1 is MDHEN and CDR2 is SYDVKM. The CDR3 runs to 14 residues. CDR3 sequence reads: CASSSPGPGLGYTF. CDR3 sequence (DNA): TGTGCCAGCAGTTCCCCCGGTCCAGGGCTTGGCTACACCTTC.

The chain employs TRBV27 and TRBJ2-2; D is ambiguous. This CDR3 is built from 13 residues. V lost 2 bases, J lost 4 bases, and 5 bases lay in between. The germline V gene encodes CDR1 MNHEY and CDR2 SMNVEV (reference sequence). The CDR3 spells CASSLILTGELFF. CDR3 DNA: TGTGCCAGCAGTTTAATCCTCACCGGGGAGCTGTTTTTT.

The table lists this clonotype with many counts. The V call is TRBV24-1, the J call TRBJ2-2, with TRBD2 matching over 7 bases. The CDR3 consists of 16 residues. From germline, CDR1 is KGHDR and CDR2 SFDVKD. With V trimmed by 0 bases and J by 5 bases, 5 bases remained unmatched. The CDR3 DNA reads as TGTGCCACCAGTGATTTGCGCGGGAGAGGGACCGGGGAGCTGTTTTTT. It translates to CATSDLRGRGTGELFF.

In its sample, this clonotype was seen many times. V gene TRBV29-1 combines with J gene TRBJ2-3; D not resolved. Germline values: CDR1 SQVTM, CDR2 ANQGSEA. The CDR3 loop spans 15 amino acids. Trimming took 7 bases from V and 6 from J, leaving 23 bases between them. CDR3: CSATGRVPSKDTQYF. CDR3 DNA sequence: TGCAGCGCCACCGGACGGGTCCCAAGTAAGGATACGCAGTATTTT.

This clonotype was recorded many times. The chain combines TRBV28 with TRBJ1-2; D remains ambiguous. Germline V gene lookup returns CDR1 MDHEN and CDR2 SYDVKM. Trimming took off 3 bases at V and 3 bases at J, with 8 bases between the two ends. The CDR3 loop spans 13 amino acids. The CDR3 DNA reads TGTGCCAGCAGTTTTGGCAGCTACTATGGCTACACCTTC. Its protein product is CASSFGSYYGYTF.

This sequence joins TRBV9 and TRBJ2-3, with D possibly matching TRBD2 (7 bases). CDR3 size: 16 residues. V gave up 4 bases and J gave up 0 bases, with 15 bases separating them. Looked up from germline, CDR1 is SGDLS and CDR2 is YYNGEE. This CDR3 is CASSLAGAGSTDTQYF. The DNA of the CDR3 is TGTGCCAGCAGCCTCGCGGGGGCAGGGAGCACAGATACGCAGTATTTT. Supplemented by reference TRBV9 and TRBJ2-3, the full variable domain reads DSGVTQTPKHLITATGQRVTLRCSPRSGDLSVYWYQQSLDQGLQFLIQYYNGEERAKGNILERFSAQQFPDLHSELNLSSLELGDSALYFCASSLAGAGSTDTQYFGPGTRLTVL.

This clonotype was recorded many times. The chain carries TRBV25-1 and TRBJ2-7, with TRBD2 identical over 8 bases. Germline V gene lookup returns CDR1 MGHDK and CDR2 SYGVNS. This CDR3 spans 16 amino acids. V lost 1 base, J lost 6 bases, and 11 bases stayed unmatched. CDR3 in DNA: TGTGCCAGCAGTGAATTCGCGGGGGGCGGGGTGTCCGAGCAGTACTTC. Translated: CASSEFAGGGVSEQYF.

This clonotype was observed many times. The gene calls are TRBV28 and TRBJ1-6; D is undetermined. Trimming cost V 3 bases and J 10 bases, with 13 bases left between them. Looked up from germline, CDR1 is MDHEN and CDR2 is SYDVKM. CDR3 size: 14 residues. CDR3 nucleotide sequence: TGTGCCAGCAGTTTCTCCCTTCCTCCATCACCCCTCCACTTT. This gives the protein CASSFSLPPSPLHF.

This clonotype has at least ten counts. V usage is TRBV27 and J usage is TRBJ2-1; D possibly corresponds to TRBD1 (5 bases). The germline gives CDR1 MNHEY, CDR2 SMNVEV (reference sequence). Between the trimmed V and J ends, which lost 6 bases and 5 bases, there was a span of 11 bases. The CDR3 spans 13 residues. The CDR3 loop is CASRLRGNNEQFF. The CDR3 DNA reads as TGTGCCAGCAGATTAAGGGGAAACAATGAGCAGTTCTTC.

Only a few counts were recorded for this clonotype. This chain uses TRBV20-1 with TRBJ1-4; the D gene is possibly TRBD1 (6 bases). This CDR3 region has 15 residues. Germline lookup yields CDR1 DFQATT and CDR2 SNEGSKA (reference sequence). Trimming took 6 bases from V and 8 from J, leaving 22 bases between them. The CDR3 sequence is CSAPRGAGVGEKLFF. The CDR3 region has the DNA TGCAGTGCCCCCAGGGGAGCAGGGGTAGGGGAAAAACTGTTTTTT.

This chain connects TRBV7-2 to TRBJ2-7, with 12 bases aligning to TRBD2. V was pared by 3 bases and J by 6 bases, with 6 bases of the junction left unmatched. This CDR3 region has 15 residues. Germline assignment: CDR1 SGHTA and CDR2 FQGNSA. The chain's CDR3 is CASSFETSGSGEQYF. The DNA of the CDR3 is TGTGCCAGCAGCTTTGAGACTAGCGGGAGCGGCGAGCAGTACTTC.

The chain has TRBV5-1 and TRBJ2-3; 12 bases line up with TRBD2. The V segment lost 4 bases and the J segment 5 bases; nucleotides outside the gene matches: 11. This CDR3 contains 17 residues. Germline loops: CDR1 SGHRS, CDR2 YFSETQ. The CDR3 DNA is TGCGCCAGCAGCCCCAGACTAGCGGGAGAACTGGGAGATACGCAGTATTTT. It encodes CASSPRLAGELGDTQYF.